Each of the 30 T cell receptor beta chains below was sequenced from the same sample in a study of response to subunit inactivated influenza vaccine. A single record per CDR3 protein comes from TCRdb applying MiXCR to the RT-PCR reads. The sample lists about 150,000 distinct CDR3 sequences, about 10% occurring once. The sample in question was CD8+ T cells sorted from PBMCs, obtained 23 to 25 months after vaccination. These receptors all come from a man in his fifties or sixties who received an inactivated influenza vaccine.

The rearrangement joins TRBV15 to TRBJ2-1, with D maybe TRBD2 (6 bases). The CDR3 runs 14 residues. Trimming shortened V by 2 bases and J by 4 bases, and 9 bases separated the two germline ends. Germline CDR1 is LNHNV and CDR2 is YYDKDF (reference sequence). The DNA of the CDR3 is TGTGCCACCAGCAGATTCCGGGAGTACAATGAGCAGTTCTTC. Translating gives CATSRFREYNEQFF.

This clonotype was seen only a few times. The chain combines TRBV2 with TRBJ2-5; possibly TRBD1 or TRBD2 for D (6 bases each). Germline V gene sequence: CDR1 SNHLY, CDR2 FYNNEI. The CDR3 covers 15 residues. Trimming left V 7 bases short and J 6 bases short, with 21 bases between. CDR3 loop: CASTWGTLAGKTQYF. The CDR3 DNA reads TGTGCCAGCACCTGGGGGACACTCGCGGGGAAGACCCAGTACTTC.

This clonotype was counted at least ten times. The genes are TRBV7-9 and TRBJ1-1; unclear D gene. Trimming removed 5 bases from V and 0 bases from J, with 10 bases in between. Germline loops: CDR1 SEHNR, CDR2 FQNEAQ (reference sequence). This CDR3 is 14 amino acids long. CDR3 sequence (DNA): TGTGCCAGCAGCCCGGATGGAGTGAACACTGAAGCTTTCTTT. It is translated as CASSPDGVNTEAFF.

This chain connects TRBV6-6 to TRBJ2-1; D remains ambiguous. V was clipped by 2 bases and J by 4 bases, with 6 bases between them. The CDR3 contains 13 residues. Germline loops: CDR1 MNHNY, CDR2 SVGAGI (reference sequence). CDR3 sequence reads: CASSYREYNEQFF. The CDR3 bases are TGTGCCAGCAGTTACAGAGAATACAATGAGCAGTTCTTC.

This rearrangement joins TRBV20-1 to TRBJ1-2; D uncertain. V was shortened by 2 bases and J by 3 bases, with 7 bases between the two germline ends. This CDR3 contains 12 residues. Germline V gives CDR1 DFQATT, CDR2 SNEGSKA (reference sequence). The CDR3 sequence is CSARSSDYGYTF. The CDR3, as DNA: TGCAGTGCTAGAAGTTCCGACTATGGCTACACCTTC.

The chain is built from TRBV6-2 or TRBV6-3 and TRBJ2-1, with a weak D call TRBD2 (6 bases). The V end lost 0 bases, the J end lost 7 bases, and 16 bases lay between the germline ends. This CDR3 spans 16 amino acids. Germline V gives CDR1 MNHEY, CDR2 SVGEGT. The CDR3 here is CASSYSRRGRGNEQFF. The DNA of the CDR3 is TGTGCCAGCAGTTACTCGAGGCGGGGCCGAGGGAATGAGCAGTTCTTC.

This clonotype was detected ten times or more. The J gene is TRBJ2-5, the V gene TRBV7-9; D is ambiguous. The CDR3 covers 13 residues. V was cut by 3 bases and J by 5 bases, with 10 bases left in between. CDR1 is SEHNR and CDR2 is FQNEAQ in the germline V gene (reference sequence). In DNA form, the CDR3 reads TGTGCCAGCAGCTTTCAAGGTCGGGAGACCCAGTACTTC. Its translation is CASSFQGRETQYF.

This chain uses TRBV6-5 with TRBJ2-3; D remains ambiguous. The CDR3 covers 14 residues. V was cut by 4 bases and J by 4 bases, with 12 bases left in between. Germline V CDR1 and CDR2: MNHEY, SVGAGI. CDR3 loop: CASSLISSSDTQYF. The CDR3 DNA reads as TGTGCCAGCAGTTTGATTAGCTCGTCAGATACGCAGTATTTT.

This chain's CDR3 is CAWSEGRGINYEQYF. The CDR3, as DNA: TGTGCCTGGAGTGAGGGCAGGGGCATCAACTACGAGCAGTACTTC. This chain links TRBV30 with TRBJ2-7, with D tentatively TRBD1 (6 bases). V gave up 1 base and J gave up 3 bases, with 16 bases separating them. CDR1 and CDR2 (germline): GTSNPN, SVGIG (reference sequence). The CDR3 consists of 15 residues.

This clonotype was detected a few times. CDR3 loop: CASSPGPDGFYGYTF. Here the CDR3 DNA reads TGTGCCAGCAGTCCCGGGCCGGACGGTTTCTATGGCTACACCTTC. The J gene is TRBJ1-2, the V gene TRBV27; D not certain. The CDR3 totals 15 residues. Germline V gene sequence: CDR1 MNHEY, CDR2 SMNVEV (reference sequence). V lost 5 bases, J lost 4 bases, and 17 bases lay in between.

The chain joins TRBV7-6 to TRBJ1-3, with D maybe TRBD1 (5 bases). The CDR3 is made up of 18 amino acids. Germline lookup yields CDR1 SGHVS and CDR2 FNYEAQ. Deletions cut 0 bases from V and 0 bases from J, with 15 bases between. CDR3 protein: CASSLAVSGASSGNTIYF. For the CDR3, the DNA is TGTGCCAGCAGCTTAGCTGTCAGCGGGGCGAGCTCTGGAAACACCATATATTTT.

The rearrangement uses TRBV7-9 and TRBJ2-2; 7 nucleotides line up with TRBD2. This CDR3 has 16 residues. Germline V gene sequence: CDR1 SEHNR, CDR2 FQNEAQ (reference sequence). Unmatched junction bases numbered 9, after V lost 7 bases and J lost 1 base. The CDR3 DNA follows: TGTGCCAGCATCCCATGGGAGGGACTGAACACCGGGGAGCTGTTTTTT. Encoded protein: CASIPWEGLNTGELFF.

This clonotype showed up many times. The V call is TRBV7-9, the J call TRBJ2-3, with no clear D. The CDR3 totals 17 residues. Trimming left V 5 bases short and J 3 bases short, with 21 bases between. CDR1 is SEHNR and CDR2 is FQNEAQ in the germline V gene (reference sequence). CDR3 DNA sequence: TGTGCCAGCAGCAAACCAGGCCTTGGGGAAGGAACAGATACGCAGTATTTT. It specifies CASSKPGLGEGTDTQYF.

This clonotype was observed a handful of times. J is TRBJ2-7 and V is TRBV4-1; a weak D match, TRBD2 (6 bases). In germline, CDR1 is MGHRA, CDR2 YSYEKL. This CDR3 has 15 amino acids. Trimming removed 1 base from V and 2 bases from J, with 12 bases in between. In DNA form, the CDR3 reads TGCGCCAGCAGCCAAGTTCTGGGGGGTCCCTACGAGCAGTACTTC. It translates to CASSQVLGGPYEQYF.

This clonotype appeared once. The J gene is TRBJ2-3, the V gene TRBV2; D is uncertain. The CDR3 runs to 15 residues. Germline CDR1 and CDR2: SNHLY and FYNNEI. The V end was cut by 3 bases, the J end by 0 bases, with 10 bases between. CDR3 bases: TGTGCCAGCAGTGACGACGGTTCTAGCACAGATACGCAGTATTTT. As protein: CASSDDGSSTDTQYF.

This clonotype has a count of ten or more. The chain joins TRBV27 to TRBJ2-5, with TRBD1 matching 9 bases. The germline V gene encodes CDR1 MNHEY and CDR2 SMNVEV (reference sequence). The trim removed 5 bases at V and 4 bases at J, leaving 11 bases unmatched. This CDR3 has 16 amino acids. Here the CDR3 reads CASSPSTGGGGETQYF. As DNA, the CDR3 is TGTGCCAGCAGTCCATCCACAGGGGGCGGGGGAGAGACCCAGTACTTC.

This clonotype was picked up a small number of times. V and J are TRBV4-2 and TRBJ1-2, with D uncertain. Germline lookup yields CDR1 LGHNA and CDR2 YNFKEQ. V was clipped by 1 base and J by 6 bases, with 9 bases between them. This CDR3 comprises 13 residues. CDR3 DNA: TGTGCCAGCAGCCAAGGTGGAGTCAATGGCTACACCTTC. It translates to CASSQGGVNGYTF.

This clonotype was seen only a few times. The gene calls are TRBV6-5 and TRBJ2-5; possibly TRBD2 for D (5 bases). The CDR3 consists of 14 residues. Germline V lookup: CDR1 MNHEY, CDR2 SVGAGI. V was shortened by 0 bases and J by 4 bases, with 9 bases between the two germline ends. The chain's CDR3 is CASSYSTGSETQYF. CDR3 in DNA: TGTGCCAGCAGTTACTCGACGGGGTCAGAGACCCAGTACTTC.

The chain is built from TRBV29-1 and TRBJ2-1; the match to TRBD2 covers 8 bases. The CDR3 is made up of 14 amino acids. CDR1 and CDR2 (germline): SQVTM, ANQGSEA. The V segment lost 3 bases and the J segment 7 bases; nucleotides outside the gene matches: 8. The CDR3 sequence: CSVDMIAGRNEQFF. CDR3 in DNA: TGCAGCGTTGATATGATAGCGGGACGGAATGAGCAGTTCTTC.

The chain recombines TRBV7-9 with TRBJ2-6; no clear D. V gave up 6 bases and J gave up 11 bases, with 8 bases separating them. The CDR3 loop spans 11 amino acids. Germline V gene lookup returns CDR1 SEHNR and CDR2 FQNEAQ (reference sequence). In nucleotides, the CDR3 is TGTGCCAGCAGACGAACCTACGTCCTGACTTTC. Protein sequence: CASRRTYVLTF.

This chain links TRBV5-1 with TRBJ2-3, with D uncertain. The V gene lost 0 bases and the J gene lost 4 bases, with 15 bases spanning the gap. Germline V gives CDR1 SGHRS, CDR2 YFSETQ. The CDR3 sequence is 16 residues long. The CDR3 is CASSLVGIGISDTQYF. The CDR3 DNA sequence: TGCGCCAGCAGCTTGGTAGGGATCGGCATTTCAGATACGCAGTATTTT.

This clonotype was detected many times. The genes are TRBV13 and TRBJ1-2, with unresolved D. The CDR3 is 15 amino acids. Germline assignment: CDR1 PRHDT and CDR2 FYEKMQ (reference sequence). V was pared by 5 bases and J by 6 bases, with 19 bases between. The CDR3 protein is CASSPSTAWRDGYTF. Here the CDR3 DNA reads TGTGCCAGCAGCCCATCGACCGCCTGGAGAGATGGCTACACCTTC.

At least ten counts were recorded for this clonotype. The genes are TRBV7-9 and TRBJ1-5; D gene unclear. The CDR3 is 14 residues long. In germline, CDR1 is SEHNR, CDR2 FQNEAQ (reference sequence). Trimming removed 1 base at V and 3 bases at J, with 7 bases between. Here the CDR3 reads CASSLGGYNQPQHF. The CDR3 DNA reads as TGTGCCAGCAGCTTAGGGGGATACAATCAGCCCCAGCATTTT. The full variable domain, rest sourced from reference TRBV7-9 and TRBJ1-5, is DTGVSQNPRHKITKRGQNVTFRCDPISEHNRLYWYRQTLGQGPEFLTYFQNEAQLEKSRLLSDRFSAERPKGSFSTLEIQRTEQGDSAMYLCASSLGGYNQPQHFGDGTRLSIL.

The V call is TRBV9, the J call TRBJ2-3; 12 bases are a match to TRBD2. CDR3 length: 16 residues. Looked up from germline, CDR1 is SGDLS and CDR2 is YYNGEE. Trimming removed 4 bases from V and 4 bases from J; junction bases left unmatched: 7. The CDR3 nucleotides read TGTGCCAGCAGCTCAAGACTAGCGGGAGCTTCAGATACGCAGTATTTT. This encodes CASSSRLAGASDTQYF.

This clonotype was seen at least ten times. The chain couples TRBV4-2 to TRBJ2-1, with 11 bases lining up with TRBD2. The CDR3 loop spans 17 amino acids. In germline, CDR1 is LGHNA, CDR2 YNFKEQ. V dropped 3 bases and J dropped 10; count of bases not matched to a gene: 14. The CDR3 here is CASSQETGTSGWQEQFF. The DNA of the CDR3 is TGTGCCAGCAGCCAGGAAACCGGGACTAGCGGTTGGCAGGAGCAGTTCTTC.

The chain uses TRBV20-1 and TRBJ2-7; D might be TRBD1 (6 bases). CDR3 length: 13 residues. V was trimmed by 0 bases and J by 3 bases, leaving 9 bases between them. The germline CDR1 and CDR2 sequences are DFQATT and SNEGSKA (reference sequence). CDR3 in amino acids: CSARERGFYEQYF. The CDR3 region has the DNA TGCAGTGCTAGAGAGAGGGGGTTCTACGAGCAGTACTTC.

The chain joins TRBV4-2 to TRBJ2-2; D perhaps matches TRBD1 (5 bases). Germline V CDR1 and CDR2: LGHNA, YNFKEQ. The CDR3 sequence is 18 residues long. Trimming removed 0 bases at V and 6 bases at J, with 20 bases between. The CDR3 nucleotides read TGTGCCAGCAGCCAAGAAGGGGTGACGGCTTATCCGGCCGGGGAGCTGTTTTTT. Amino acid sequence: CASSQEGVTAYPAGELFF.

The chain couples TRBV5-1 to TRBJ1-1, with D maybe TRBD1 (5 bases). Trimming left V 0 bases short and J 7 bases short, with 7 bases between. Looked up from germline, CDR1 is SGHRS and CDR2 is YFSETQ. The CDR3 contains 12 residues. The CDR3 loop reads CASSLAGLEAFF. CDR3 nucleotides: TGCGCCAGCAGCTTGGCGGGGCTTGAAGCTTTCTTT.

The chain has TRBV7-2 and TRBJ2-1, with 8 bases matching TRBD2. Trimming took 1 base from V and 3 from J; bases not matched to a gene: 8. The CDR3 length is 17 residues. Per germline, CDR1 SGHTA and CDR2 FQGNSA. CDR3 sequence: CASSLVMGLGYYNEQFF. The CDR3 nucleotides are TGTGCCAGCAGCTTAGTTATGGGACTAGGGTACTACAATGAGCAGTTCTTC.

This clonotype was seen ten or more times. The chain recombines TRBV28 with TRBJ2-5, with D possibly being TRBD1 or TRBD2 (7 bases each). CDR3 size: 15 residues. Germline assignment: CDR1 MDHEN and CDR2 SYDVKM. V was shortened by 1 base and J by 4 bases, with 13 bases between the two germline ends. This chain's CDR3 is CASSLLARGGETQYF. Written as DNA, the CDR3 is TGTGCCAGCAGTTTATTGGCCAGGGGGGGAGAGACCCAGTACTTC.